One TCR beta chain is described in this entry. The repertoire was sequenced with immunoSEQ multiplex PCR; TCRdb's copy has only in-frame clones and lacks some. This repertoire shows about 350,000 clones, 85% to 90% found once; its top ten account for roughly 5%. These data originate in a study of Ad26.COV2.S vaccination and SARS-CoV-2 variants. This sample's treatment: 15 to 20 received Ad26.COV2.S at low or high dose, single or two shots; about 5 received placebo; per-sample allocation not given. Material that was analyzed had been drawn on day 63 after the first vaccine or placebo injection. Wuhan-strain spike was delivered by a replication-incompetent Ad26 vector. Germline values: CDR1 SNHLY, CDR2 FYNNEI. Trimming shortened V by 7 bases and J by 1 base, and 22 bases separated the two germline ends. The CDR3 spans 17 residues.

The TCR comes from a person aged 18-65 years who received the Ad26.COV2.S COVID-19 vaccine or a placebo. The chain links TRBV2 to TRBJ1-1; the D gene is possibly TRBD1 (5 bases). The starting material was peripheral blood, obtained in a trial of Ad26.COV2.S vaccine versus placebo. The CDR3 loop reads CASNLMREGVTNTEAFF. The CDR3 bases are TGTGCCAGCAATCTGATGAGGGAAGGGGTAACGAACACTGAAGCTTTCTTT.